What follows are 12 T cell receptor beta chains derived from one specimen sequenced in a study of OX40 agonist ivuxolimab in advanced cancers. To prepare the library, the immunoSEQ multiplex PCR assay was applied. Not all clones reach the TCRdb copy of this immuneACCESS table, which keeps in-frame sequences only. Checked studies attribute under half of the gap to unresolved V genes and leave the rest unexplained. The table for this sample lists about 90,000 clones; 70% to 90% of them were counted only once. Together, the top ten hold approximately 7.4% of the sample. This material consisted of CD4+ or CD8+ T cells sorted from blood, taken in a trial of the OX40 agonist ivuxolimab. The receptors shown here come from an adult with an advanced solid tumor such as melanoma, head and neck, liver or kidney cancer.

The chain couples TRBV6-5 to TRBJ2-5, with TRBD2 matching 7 bases. The germline gives CDR1 MNHEY, CDR2 SVGAGI. This CDR3 spans 15 amino acids. V gave up 2 bases and J gave up 0 bases; unmatched junction bases: 3. For the CDR3, the DNA is TGTGCCAGCAGTTACCTAGCGGAGTACCAAGAGACCCAGTACTTC. Residues: CASSYLAEYQETQYF.

V and J are TRBV6-1 and TRBJ2-1; 8 nucleotides match TRBD2. Germline V gene sequence: CDR1 MNHNS, CDR2 SASEGT. The CDR3 has 15 residues. Trimming cost V 4 bases and J 0 bases; bases outside gene matches: 2. DNA for the CDR3: TGTGCCAGCAGTGTACTAGCGGACTCCTACAATGAGCAGTTCTTC. Residues: CASSVLADSYNEQFF.

The CDR3 DNA is TGTGCCAGCAGCTCCCCTCGACTAGCGGGGACGAGTAGCACAGATACGCAGTATTTT. Translated: CASSSPRLAGTSSTDTQYF. J is TRBJ2-3 and V is TRBV7-9; 11 bases map to TRBD2. The ends lost 4 bases at V and 0 bases at J; junction bases unmatched: 12. The CDR3 covers 19 residues. Germline V CDR1 and CDR2: SEHNR, FQNEAQ (reference sequence).

The gene calls are TRBV7-2 and TRBJ2-7; TRBD2 matches at 10 bases. Germline CDR1 is SGHTA and CDR2 is FQGNSA. After removal of 5 bases from V and 4 bases from J, the junction contained 5 bases not matched to a gene. The CDR3 totals 14 residues. The CDR3 DNA reads as TGTGCCAGCAGCCAAGCGGGAGGGCCTTACGAGCAGTACTTC. Translated: CASSQAGGPYEQYF.

V and J are TRBV5-4 and TRBJ2-1, with D possibly matching TRBD1 (5 bases). The V end was cut by 3 bases, the J end by 4 bases, with 11 bases between. The CDR3 sequence is 14 residues long. CDR1 and CDR2 from the germline V gene are SGHNT and YYREEE (reference sequence). CDR3 in DNA: TGTGCCAGCAGCTCGGCCGACAGATACAATGAGCAGTTCTTC. Translation gives CASSSADRYNEQFF.

The genes are TRBV30 and TRBJ1-1; possible D gene TRBD1, 5 bases. Germline loops: CDR1 GTSNPN, CDR2 SVGIG (reference sequence). V lost 8 bases, J lost 3 bases, and 10 bases lay in between. CDR3 size: 11 residues. The CDR3 region is CAGRGDTEAFF. The CDR3 bases are TGTGCCGGGCGGGGGGACACTGAAGCTTTCTTT.

The chain uses TRBV2 and TRBJ1-5; D remains ambiguous. Trimming took off 7 bases at V and 0 bases at J, with 10 bases between the two ends. CDR1 and CDR2 from the germline V gene are SNHLY and FYNNEI. CDR3 length: 14 amino acids. The DNA for the CDR3 is TGTGCCAGCAAGACACAGTATAGCAATCAGCCCCAGCATTTT. Amino acid sequence: CASKTQYSNQPQHF.

The CDR3, as DNA: TGTGCCAGCAGCTTAAGACTAGCGGGATCCTACGAGCAGTACTTC. Translated, it gives CASSLRLAGSYEQYF. The rearrangement links TRBV11-2 to TRBJ2-7, with 11 bases aligning to TRBD2. CDR1 and CDR2 from the germline V gene are SGHAT and FQNNGV. Germline trimming cut 2 bases from V and 1 base from J; bases unmatched to any gene: 1. The CDR3 is 15 amino acids.

This clone was seen a single time. The chain carries TRBV13 and TRBJ2-1; 15 nucleotides line up with TRBD2. Germline values: CDR1 PRHDT, CDR2 FYEKMQ (reference sequence). CDR3 length equals 15 residues. The V and J ends lost 5 bases and 7 bases, in that order; junction bases with no gene match: 3. In DNA form, the CDR3 reads TGTGCCAGCAGCCCGGGACTAGCGGGAGGAAATGAGCAGTTCTTC. Its protein is CASSPGLAGGNEQFF.

This sequence joins TRBV6-5 and TRBJ1-5; D call uncertain. Germline values: CDR1 MNHEY, CDR2 SVGAGI. CDR3 length: 15 amino acids. V was pared by 2 bases and J by 9 bases, with 17 bases between. CDR3 in DNA: TGTGCCAGCAGTTACGGGCCGGCCCGAGGAGGGCCCCAGCATTTT. Translated, it gives CASSYGPARGGPQHF.

V is TRBV6-6 and J is TRBJ2-5; the match to TRBD2 covers 14 bases. Losses at the gene ends were 6 bases for V and 5 bases for J; bases not matched to a gene: 8. The germline V gene encodes CDR1 MNHNY and CDR2 SVGAGI (reference sequence). The CDR3 spans 16 residues. The CDR3 reads CASSTRTSGRKETQYF. The CDR3 DNA reads as TGTGCCAGCAGCACCAGGACTAGCGGGAGGAAGGAGACCCAGTACTTC.

The chain is built from TRBV29-1 and TRBJ2-5, with 7 nucleotides matching TRBD1. Germline assignment: CDR1 SQVTM and CDR2 ANQGSEA. V lost 7 bases to trimming and J lost 2 bases; unmatched junction nucleotides: 4. This CDR3 has 12 residues. The CDR3 sequence: CSAGTVQETQYF. The CDR3 coding sequence is TGCAGCGCCGGGACAGTACAAGAGACCCAGTACTTC.